The subject of this entry is one T cell receptor beta chain. The specificity of this receptor is unknown. There are no base qualities to consult, and no much larger clone falls within one base. The patients picked for sequencing were ones in whom flow cytometry had shown an expansion of CD8+CD57+ cells. Every patient had severe acquired aplastic anemia, diagnosed using the International Study of Aplastic Anemia and Agranulocytosis and Camitta criteria. No patient had received any therapy when blood was sampled. The study deep-sequenced TCR repertoires of sorted CD4+ and CD8+ blood T cells from severe aplastic anemia patients and healthy subjects. Patients were enrolled under clinicaltrials.gov protocols 00001620, 01623167, 00001397, 00071045, 00081523 and 00961064 in the USA. Ficoll-Paque density gradient centrifugation was used to isolate peripheral blood mononuclear cells. Before DNA extraction, CD4+ and CD8+ T cells were sorted with FACS or magnetic beads.

Profiling of TCR beta VDJ combinations and CDR3 sequences used genomic DNA as the template. TCR repertoire sequencing was run on an Illumina HiSeq 2000. In the original analysis: TRBV/TRBJ rearrangement plots, CDR3 size and DJ length profiles, and Simpson's diversity index were used to assess repertoires. The most abundant DNA sequence in the deep sequencing data was taken as the immunodominant clone. CDR3 amino acid sequences were screened for sharing across subjects and compared with published repertoires and the VDJdb database. TCRdb reanalyzed the raw reads on its own, using fastp at Q25 for trimming and MiXCR for clone calling, and kept in-frame beta chains. Each entry is one CDR3 protein sequence, shown with its most common DNA and genes. The V and J calls come from TCRdb's annotation, not from the publication. The table for this sample lists more than 250,000 distinct CDR3 sequences; roughly 82% of them were counted only once. The ten top clones hold about two fifths of the sample.

Between the V and J ends, shortened by 4 bases and 6 bases respectively, the junction contains 12 bases. Per the germline V gene, SGHVS is the CDR1 and FQNEAQ is the CDR2. The CDR3 numbers 13 residues from cysteine through phenylalanine. Just CDR3 DNA is preserved here, 39 bases in frame from base 1. The data stem from a study of CD8+CD57+ T cells in acquired aplastic anemia (dated by TCRdb to 2017 to 2018). In the study overall: DNA extracted from sorted CD4+ and CD8+ cells had a mean of approximately 3.5 ug, with a range of roughly 0.18 to 27.4 ug. CD8+CD57+ expansion was defined as frequency above the mean frequency observed in healthy subjects.

Points the paper makes about the study in general: Although roughly 29 CD8+ CDR3 sequences were shared by patients and controls, these sequences appeared highly expressed in patients and within the immunodominant clones of patients. Between patients and healthy controls, no significant difference in CD8+ Simpson's diversity was found (P=0.060).

The sequencing sample was made of sorted CD4+, CD8+, or CD8+CD57+ T cells (not recorded which) from PBMCs. The receptor was isolated from a human donor with aplastic anemia. The chain couples TRBV7-8 to TRBJ1-2, with a tentative D gene TRBD1 over 5 matching bases. This receptor has the CDR3 CASSSGHTDGYTF. The DNA sequence is as follows: TGTGCCAGCAGCTCAGGACATACTGATGGCTACACCTTC.